This TCR beta chain was found in a study of cytomegalovirus exposure and HLA in healthy donors. Study findings and constraints: Cytomegalovirus status was reportedly diagnosed by the classifier with high sensitivity and specificity. Rare TCR sequences dominated, though some public TCRs recurred in many donors.

The table lists this clone with a count of one. Its antigen is not identified. The germline gives CDR1 ENHRY, CDR2 SYGVKD. V lost 7 bases, J lost 5 bases, and 6 bases stayed unmatched. CDR3 length: 13 residues. 13 Jbeta primers and 60 Vbeta primers were used for the PCR. Authors' analysis steps: The count from a later analysis was some 81 million unique TCR beta chains, about 9.9 million of them shared. Profiled with immunoSEQ multiplex PCR; TCRdb holds only in-frame clones, not every one. That table furnishes V, J and clone size, whereas the DNA furnished D and trimming. Seen here are 50,000 to 65,000 clones, approximately 70% observed once, and the top ten hold under 3%.

The chain carries TRBV10-3 and TRBJ2-5, with 8 nucleotides matching TRBD1. The TCR sequence derives from a young man in good health and CMV-seronegative. The sequenced sample was PBMCs. CDR3 sequence reads: CAITSGGWETQYF. The CDR3 DNA sequence: TGTGCCATCACCTCAGGGGGCTGGGAGACCCAGTACTTC.